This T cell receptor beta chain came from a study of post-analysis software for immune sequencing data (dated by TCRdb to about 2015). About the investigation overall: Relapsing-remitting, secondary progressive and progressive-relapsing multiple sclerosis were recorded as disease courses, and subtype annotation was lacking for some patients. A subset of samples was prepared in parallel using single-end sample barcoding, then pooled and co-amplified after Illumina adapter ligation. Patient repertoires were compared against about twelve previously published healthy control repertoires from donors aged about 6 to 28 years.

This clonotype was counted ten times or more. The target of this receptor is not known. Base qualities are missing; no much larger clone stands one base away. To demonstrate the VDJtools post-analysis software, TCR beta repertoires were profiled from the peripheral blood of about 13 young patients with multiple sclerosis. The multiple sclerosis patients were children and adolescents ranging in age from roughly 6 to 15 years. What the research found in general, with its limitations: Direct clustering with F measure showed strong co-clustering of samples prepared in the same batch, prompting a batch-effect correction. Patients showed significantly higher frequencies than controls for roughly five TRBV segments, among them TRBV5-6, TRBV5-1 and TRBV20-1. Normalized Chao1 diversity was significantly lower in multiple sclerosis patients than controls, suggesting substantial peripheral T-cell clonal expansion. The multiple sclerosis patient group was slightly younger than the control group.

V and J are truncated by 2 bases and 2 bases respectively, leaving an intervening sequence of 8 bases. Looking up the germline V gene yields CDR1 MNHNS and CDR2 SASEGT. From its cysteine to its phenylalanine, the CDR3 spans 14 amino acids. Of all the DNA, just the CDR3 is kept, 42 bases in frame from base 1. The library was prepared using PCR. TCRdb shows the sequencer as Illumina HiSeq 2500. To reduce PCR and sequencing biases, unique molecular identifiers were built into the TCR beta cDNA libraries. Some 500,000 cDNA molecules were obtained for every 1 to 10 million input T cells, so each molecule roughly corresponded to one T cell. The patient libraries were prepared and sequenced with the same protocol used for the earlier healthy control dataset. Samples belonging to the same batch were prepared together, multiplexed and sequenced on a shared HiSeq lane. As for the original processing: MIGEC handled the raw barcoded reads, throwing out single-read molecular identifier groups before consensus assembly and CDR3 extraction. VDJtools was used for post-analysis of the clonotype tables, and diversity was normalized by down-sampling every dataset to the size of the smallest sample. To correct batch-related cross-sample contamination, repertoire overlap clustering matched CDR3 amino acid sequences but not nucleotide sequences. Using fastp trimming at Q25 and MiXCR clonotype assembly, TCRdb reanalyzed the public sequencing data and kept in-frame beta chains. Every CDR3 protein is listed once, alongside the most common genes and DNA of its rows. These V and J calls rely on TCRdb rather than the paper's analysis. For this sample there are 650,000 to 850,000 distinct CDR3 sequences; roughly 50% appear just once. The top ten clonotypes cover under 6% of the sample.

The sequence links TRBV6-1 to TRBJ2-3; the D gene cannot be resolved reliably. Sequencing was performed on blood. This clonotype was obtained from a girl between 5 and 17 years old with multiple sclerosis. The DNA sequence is TGTGCCAGCAGTGAAAGAAGCGACACAGATACGCAGTATTTT. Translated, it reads CASSERSDTDTQYF.